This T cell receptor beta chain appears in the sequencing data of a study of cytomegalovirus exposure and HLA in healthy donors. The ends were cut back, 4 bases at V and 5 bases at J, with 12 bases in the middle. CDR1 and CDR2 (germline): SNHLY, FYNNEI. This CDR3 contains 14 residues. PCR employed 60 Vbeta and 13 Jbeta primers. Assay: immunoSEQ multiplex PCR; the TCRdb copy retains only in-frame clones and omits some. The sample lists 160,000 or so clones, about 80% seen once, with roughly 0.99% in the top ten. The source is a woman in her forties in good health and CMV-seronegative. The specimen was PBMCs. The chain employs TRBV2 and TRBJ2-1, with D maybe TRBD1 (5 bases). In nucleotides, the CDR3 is TGTGCCAGCAGTGGGCAGGGAAGGAACAATGAGCAGTTCTTC. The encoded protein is CASSGQGRNNEQFF.